This T cell receptor beta chain was found in a study of control samples from healthy donors and cancer patients. The assay was immunoSEQ multiplex PCR, and TCRdb's table has in-frame clones only and misses some. The sample lists about 120,000 clones, roughly 89% seen once, with less than 7% in the top ten. Germline V lookup: CDR1 SGDLS, CDR2 YYNGEE. The germline V and J ends were trimmed by 0 bases and 2 bases, with 16 bases remaining between them. This CDR3 has 17 residues. This clonotype originated in a man younger than 30 in good health. The sequencing input was blood. The chain uses TRBV9 and TRBJ2-3; tentatively, D is TRBD1 (5 bases). The CDR3 nucleotides are TGTGCCAGCAGCGTAGCTACTACCCAGGGATACACAGATACGCAGTATTTT. Translation: CASSVATTQGYTDTQYF.